This T cell receptor (beta chain) derives from a study of blood T cell repertoires in COVID-19. For the study at large: Some COVID-19 samples were acute and others convalescent; all came from the United States, Italy and Spain. PBMCs, B-cell-depleted T cells, or T cells provided the cDNA or gDNA that made up the material.

TCRdb keeps only in-frame clones here, not all; method: immunoSEQ multiplex PCR. There are some 190,000 clones in the sample; around 85% occur only once, and approximately 1% lies in the top ten. The CDR3 totals 17 residues. Germline V gives CDR1 SGHDT, CDR2 YYEEEE. Unmatched junction bases numbered 14, after V lost 5 bases and J lost 6 bases. Sequenced: peripheral blood. The gene calls are TRBV5-6 and TRBJ2-3; 11 bases fit TRBD2. This clonotype was sampled from a man aged 30-40 years with acute or convalescent COVID-19. CDR3 in DNA: TGTGCCAGCAGTCGTCGCGGGGGACTAGCGGCGGCGGATACGCAGTATTTT. This gives the protein CASSRRGGLAAADTQYF.